This TCR beta chain is from a study of cytomegalovirus exposure and HLA in healthy donors. The count of this clone is one. Its antigen is not known. The V gene end was trimmed by 2 bases and the J gene end by 5 bases; junction bases not matched to a gene: 11. The germline gives CDR1 MNHEY, CDR2 SMNVEV (reference sequence). CDR3 length: 17 residues. The study's findings and limits: Listed as cytomegalovirus-associated were 150 or so TCR beta chains. A later analysis found first-cohort TCR clusters tended to co-occur in the 90 to 150 validation repertoires. Using the classifier, cytomegalovirus status was reportedly diagnosed with high specificity and sensitivity.

Sequencing used immunoSEQ multiplex PCR; TCRdb keeps in-frame clones, though not all of them. This table has 150,000 to 200,000 clones, 70% to 85% appearing once. V is TRBV27 and J is TRBJ2-3, with 9 positions matching TRBD2. Sequenced sample: PBMCs. The source is a woman in her twenties or thirties in good health and CMV-seropositive. Written as DNA, the CDR3 is TGTGCCAGCAGTTTACTCGTTAGCGGGAGAAATAGAGATACGCAGTATTTT. Residues: CASSLLVSGRNRDTQYF.